The sample holds a few counts of the clone carrying this T cell receptor (beta chain). The V gene lost 7 bases and the J gene lost 2 bases, with 12 bases spanning the gap. The length of the CDR3 is 15 residues. Per the germline V gene, CDR1 is MNHEY and CDR2 is SVGAGI. This sample was taken from a study of blood T cell repertoires in COVID-19. Study details: The samples span acute and convalescent COVID-19 from the United States, Italy and Spain. Sample material is recorded as cDNA or gDNA derived from T cells, B-cell-depleted T cells, or PBMCs.

In the original workflow: Amplification from reference gene primers served as the basis for estimated nucleated cell counts. TCRdb's copy holds only in-frame clones and misses some; the assay was immunoSEQ multiplex PCR. V and J calls plus clone size are reproduced from that table; the DNA served to infer D and trimming. Of 90,000 or so clones listed, roughly 88% are singletons. The receptor was derived from a human donor in a cohort sampled during active COVID-19. This chain links TRBV6-5 with TRBJ2-6; no definite D call. What was sequenced was peripheral blood. The CDR3 sequence is CASKVSHTGANVLTF. CDR3 sequence (DNA): TGTGCCAGCAAAGTTAGCCATACTGGGGCCAACGTCCTGACTTTC.